One sample yielded the 32 T cell receptor beta chains listed below, sequenced in a study of CD8+ T cells in alopecia areata. Sequencing used cDNA as its template, made by extracting RNA and reverse transcribing it. Measured with immunoSEQ multiplex PCR; TCRdb has only the in-frame clones, and not every one. Of 200,000 to 250,000 clones in the sample, around 43% were seen once. Treatment given: oral pan-JAK inhibitor, 5-10 mg twice daily. The sequencing here drew on CD4+ T cells sorted from blood, taken at approximately week 36, from a patient treated with tofacitinib. Receptors originate from a human donor with alopecia areata.

This sequence joins TRBV4-3 and TRBJ2-3; 16 bases are a match to TRBD2. CDR1 is LGHNA and CDR2 is YSLEER in the germline V gene. Trimming cost V 1 base and J 1 base; bases outside gene matches: 8. There are 20 residues in the CDR3. The DNA of the CDR3 is TGCGCCAGCAGCCAAGCGGGACTAGCGGGAGGGCCGTCGGGCACAGATACGCAGTATTTT. As protein: CASSQAGLAGGPSGTDTQYF.

This clone turned up a few times. The chain uses TRBV19 and TRBJ1-1, with D unresolved. This CDR3 contains 12 residues. With 8 bases removed from V and 0 bases from J, the gap between germline ends came to 7 bases. Per germline, CDR1 LNHDA and CDR2 SQIVND (reference sequence). The CDR3 spells CASQRVNTEAFF. CDR3 coding DNA: TGTGCCAGTCAGAGGGTGAACACTGAAGCTTTCTTT.

The chain employs TRBV29-1 and TRBJ1-1, with D maybe TRBD1 (5 bases). This CDR3 has 13 amino acids. Deletions cut 3 bases from V and 5 bases from J, with 13 bases between. Germline assignment: CDR1 SQVTM and CDR2 ANQGSEA. The CDR3 coding sequence is TGCAGCGTTGAGAGGGGCTGGGGGACTGAAGCTTTCTTT. Encoded protein: CSVERGWGTEAFF. Based on the CDR3 plus reference TRBV29-1 and TRBJ1-1, the full variable domain is SAVISQKPSRDICQRGTSLTIQCQVDSQVTMMFWYRQQPGQSLTLIATANQGSEATYESGFVIDKFPISRPNLTFSTLTVSNMSPEDSSIYLCSVERGWGTEAFFGQGTRLTVV.

Notes on this clone: The same CDR3 can be traced to other DNA sequences in this sample. V is TRBV9 and J is TRBJ2-3, with unresolved D. The germline CDR1 and CDR2 sequences are SGDLS and YYNGEE. CDR3 length: 14 amino acids. Trimming took 0 bases from V and 4 from J, leaving 9 bases between them. The CDR3 nucleotides read TGTGCCAGCAGCGTAGGGACCGCCCCAGATACGCAGTATTTT. It yields the protein CASSVGTAPDTQYF.

This clone was counted a few times. The J gene is TRBJ2-5, the V gene TRBV29-1, with 7 nucleotides matching TRBD1. CDR1 SQVTM and CDR2 ANQGSEA come from the germline V gene. This CDR3 spans 13 amino acids. Unmatched junction bases numbered 5, after V lost 6 bases and J lost 1 base. The CDR3 bases are TGCAGCGTACCGACAGGGTCCCAAGAGACCCAGTACTTC. It encodes CSVPTGSQETQYF.

DNA of the CDR3: TGTGCCAGCAGCCCGAGGTCGGGTCTGCTCGAGCAGTACTTC. This encodes CASSPRSGLLEQYF. This chain links TRBV7-8 with TRBJ2-7; no clear D gene. Deletions cut 5 bases from V and 6 bases from J, with 17 bases between. The CDR3 sequence is 14 residues long. Germline-derived CDR1 and CDR2 are SGHVS and FQNEAQ.

The chain is built from TRBV9 and TRBJ2-1; 8 bases agree with TRBD2. Germline lookup yields CDR1 SGDLS and CDR2 YYNGEE. This CDR3 has 15 amino acids. The V segment lost 0 bases and the J segment 7 bases; nucleotides outside the gene matches: 6. CDR3: CASSVGLGLENEQFF. For the CDR3, the DNA is TGTGCCAGCAGCGTAGGGTTGGGACTAGAAAATGAGCAGTTCTTC. Variable domain in full (rest from reference TRBV9 and TRBJ2-1): DSGVTQTPKHLITATGQRVTLRCSPRSGDLSVYWYQQSLDQGLQFLIQYYNGEERAKGNILERFSAQQFPDLHSELNLSSLELGDSALYFCASSVGLGLENEQFFGPGTRLTVL.

This clone was seen a few times. The chain links TRBV7-2 to TRBJ1-2; D ambiguous. V gave up 4 bases and J gave up 8 bases, with 17 bases separating them. The CDR3 runs 14 residues. Germline CDR1 and CDR2: SGHTA and FQGNSA. The CDR3 sequence: CASSSSEGRRGYTF. The CDR3 DNA reads TGTGCCAGCAGCTCCAGTGAGGGTCGGAGAGGCTACACCTTC.

The V and J genes are TRBV4-2 and TRBJ2-2; 11 bases line up with TRBD2. Germline V gene lookup returns CDR1 LGHNA and CDR2 YNFKEQ. Trimming removed 4 bases from V and 0 bases from J; junction bases left unmatched: 7. The CDR3 consists of 18 residues. The CDR3 DNA sequence: TGTGCCAGCAGCCCCCGGAGACTAGCGGGGCCGAACACCGGGGAGCTGTTTTTT. It is translated as CASSPRRLAGPNTGELFF.

This rearrangement joins TRBV19 to TRBJ1-5; no reliable D call. The CDR3 is 16 amino acids. The germline V gene has CDR1 LNHDA and CDR2 SQIVND (reference sequence). V was trimmed by 3 bases and J by 0 bases, leaving 12 bases between them. CDR3 protein: CASSIKGPNSNQPQHF. The CDR3 coding sequence is TGTGCCAGTAGTATTAAAGGGCCTAATAGCAATCAGCCCCAGCATTTT.

V is TRBV7-9 and J is TRBJ2-3; the D gene is possibly TRBD2 (5 bases). The CDR3 runs to 13 residues. Germline assignment: CDR1 SEHNR and CDR2 FQNEAQ (reference sequence). V lost 5 bases and J 6 bases, leaving 12 bases between the germline ends. The CDR3 loop is CASSGILEDTQYF. The CDR3 DNA is TGTGCCAGCAGCGGAATACTAGAGGATACGCAGTATTTT. Complete variable domain (other parts from reference TRBV7-9 and TRBJ2-3): DTGVSQNPRHKITKRGQNVTFRCDPISEHNRLYWYRQTLGQGPEFLTYFQNEAQLEKSRLLSDRFSAERPKGSFSTLEIQRTEQGDSAMYLCASSGILEDTQYFGPGTRLTVL.

V is TRBV7-2 and J is TRBJ2-7, with D possibly called TRBD1 or TRBD2 (7 bases each). V was pared by 4 bases and J by 5 bases, with 15 bases between. This CDR3 has 14 residues. The germline V gene encodes CDR1 SGHTA and CDR2 FQGNSA. The CDR3 spells CASSYRQGGNEQYF. CDR3 nucleotides: TGTGCCAGCAGCTACCGACAGGGAGGGAACGAGCAGTACTTC.

The chain recombines TRBV4-2 with TRBJ2-2; TRBD2 is a possible D gene (6 bases). V shed 1 base and J shed 7 bases, with 13 bases lying between them. The length of the CDR3 is 15 residues. In germline, CDR1 is LGHNA, CDR2 YNFKEQ. CDR3 amino acids: CASSQVGGVNGELFF. CDR3 DNA sequence: TGTGCCAGCAGCCAAGTTGGAGGGGTCAACGGGGAGCTGTTTTTT.

CDR3 sequence (DNA): TGTGCCAGCAGCTTAGACAAAGGCTACACCTTC. Its protein is CASSLDKGYTF. V and J are TRBV7-8 and TRBJ1-2; D not resolved. The ends were cut back, 1 base at V and 8 bases at J, with 5 bases in the middle. Germline V gene data show CDR1 as SGHVS and CDR2 as FQNEAQ. This CDR3 contains 11 residues.

As to this clone: Other DNA sequences in the sample encode the same CDR3. This chain joins TRBV30 and TRBJ2-3; D is ambiguous. Germline loops: CDR1 GTSNPN, CDR2 SVGIG (reference sequence). The CDR3 consists of 13 residues. V dropped 2 bases and J dropped 0 bases, with 6 bases sitting between them. CDR3 loop: CAWSSGSTDTQYF. The CDR3 nucleotides are TGTGCCTGGAGTTCCGGGAGCACAGATACGCAGTATTTT.

This chain joins TRBV30 and TRBJ2-4; D is undetermined. Germline values: CDR1 GTSNPN, CDR2 SVGIG (reference sequence). The CDR3 consists of 12 residues. The CDR3 loop is CAVQFAKNIQYF. The CDR3 DNA reads TGTGCAGTCCAATTTGCCAAAAACATTCAGTACTTC. The whole variable domain, filled in from reference TRBV30 and TRBJ2-4, reads SQTIHQWPATLVQPVGSPLSLECTVEGTSNPNLYWYRQAAGRGLQLLFYSVGIGQISSEVPQNLSASRPQDRQFILSSKKLLLSDSGFYLCAVQFAKNIQYFGAGTRLSVL.

The rearrangement uses TRBV5-4 and TRBJ2-1; possible D gene TRBD2, 6 bases. V dropped 0 bases and J dropped 8 bases, with 12 bases sitting between them. The CDR3 is made up of 14 amino acids. Germline V lookup: CDR1 SGHNT, CDR2 YYREEE (reference sequence). For the CDR3, the DNA is TGTGCCAGCAGCTTGGAGGGGCGGGATGATGAGCAGTTCTTC. Translating gives CASSLEGRDDEQFF.

This clone was seen only a few times. The chain carries TRBV19 and TRBJ2-4, with a weak D call TRBD1 (6 bases). The V end lost 2 bases, the J end lost 8 bases, and 10 bases lay between the germline ends. CDR1 LNHDA and CDR2 SQIVND come from the germline V gene (reference sequence). CDR3 length: 13 amino acids. In DNA, the CDR3 is TGTGCCAGTAGTATACCAGGGGCGGACATTCAGTACTTC. Protein sequence: CASSIPGADIQYF.

This clone has a handful of counts. The chain recombines TRBV18 with TRBJ2-2; D perhaps matches TRBD2 (6 bases). Deletions cut 2 bases from V and 8 bases from J, with 15 bases between. The germline V gene encodes CDR1 KGHSH and CDR2 LQKENI. CDR3 length: 15 residues. CDR3 bases: TGTGCCAGCTCACCAACATCGACTAGTACTGGGGAGCTGTTTTTT. Translating it yields CASSPTSTSTGELFF.

This clone was detected only a few times. V gene TRBV2 combines with J gene TRBJ2-5; D perhaps matches TRBD2 (5 bases). CDR3 length: 15 residues. Germline V gene lookup returns CDR1 SNHLY and CDR2 FYNNEI. The V gene lost 0 bases and the J gene lost 4 bases, with 12 bases spanning the gap. The CDR3 loop is CASSEAVRGRETQYF. In nucleotides, the CDR3 is TGTGCCAGCAGTGAAGCCGTGAGAGGGAGAGAGACCCAGTACTTC.

This clone came up a few times. This chain uses TRBV7-2 with TRBJ2-3, with 9 bases lining up with TRBD1. Germline CDR1 reads SGHTA; CDR2 reads FQGNSA. The CDR3 totals 18 residues. Losses at the gene ends were 4 bases for V and 2 bases for J; bases not matched to a gene: 13. CDR3 protein: CASSSPMDRGTITDTQYF. In DNA, the CDR3 is TGTGCCAGCAGCTCCCCGATGGACAGGGGCACCATCACAGATACGCAGTATTTT.

This clone was picked up a small number of times. Other nucleotide sequences from this sample produce the same CDR3. The V call is TRBV29-1, the J call TRBJ2-1; 14 bases fit TRBD2. The J segment lost 6 bases and the V segment lost 7 bases, leaving 5 bases of the junction unmatched. The germline V gene encodes CDR1 SQVTM and CDR2 ANQGSEA. The CDR3 extends over 14 amino acids. This CDR3 reads CSAGLAGGGNEQFF. The DNA for the CDR3 is TGCAGCGCTGGACTAGCGGGAGGAGGCAATGAGCAGTTCTTC.

The chain uses TRBV28 and TRBJ1-2; D is undetermined. The germline V gene encodes CDR1 MDHEN and CDR2 SYDVKM. This CDR3 comprises 16 residues. Trimming left V 7 bases short and J 0 bases short, with 18 bases between. CDR3 in amino acids: CASNAWGRIANYGYTF. CDR3 nucleotide sequence: TGTGCCAGCAACGCCTGGGGTAGGATAGCTAACTATGGCTACACCTTC.

This clone was recorded a few times. The genes are TRBV7-9 and TRBJ2-7; D is undetermined. From germline, CDR1 is SEHNR and CDR2 FQNEAQ (reference sequence). The V gene lost 1 base and the J gene lost 3 bases, with 10 bases spanning the gap. The CDR3 sequence is 14 residues long. The CDR3 DNA reads TGTGCCAGCAGCTTAGAAGGGCGGAACTACGAGCAGTACTTC. Protein product: CASSLEGRNYEQYF.

The chain combines TRBV5-1 with TRBJ2-2; D unresolved. Germline CDR1 is SGHRS and CDR2 is YFSETQ. The CDR3 runs to 13 residues. V dropped 0 bases and J dropped 5 bases, with 5 bases sitting between them. Here the CDR3 DNA reads TGCGCCAGCAGCTTGGAGCCAACCGGGGAGCTGTTTTTT. This translates into CASSLEPTGELFF.

The rearrangement links TRBV29-1 to TRBJ2-7, with 11 nucleotides matching TRBD2. The CDR3 is 13 amino acids. CDR1 SQVTM and CDR2 ANQGSEA come from the germline V gene. The V segment lost 6 bases and the J segment 1 base; nucleotides outside the gene matches: 2. The CDR3 coding sequence is TGCAGCGTGCGGACTAGCGGGTCCTACGAGCAGTACTTC. Amino acids: CSVRTSGSYEQYF.

In this sample, this clone turned up a few times. V is TRBV19 and J is TRBJ2-2; unclear D gene. CDR1 and CDR2 (germline): LNHDA, SQIVND (reference sequence). There are 9 residues in the CDR3. This CDR3 reads CVADGELFF. Here the CDR3 DNA reads TGTGTGGCAGACGGGGAGCTGTTTTTT. Full variable domain (missing parts from reference TRBV19 and TRBJ2-2): DGGITQSPKYLFRKEGQNVTLSCEQNLNHDAMYWYRQDPGQGLRLIYYSQIVNDFQKGDIAEGYSVSREKKESFPLTVTSAQKNPTAFYLCVADGELFFGEGSRLTVL.

In its sample, this clone was seen a few times. This chain joins TRBV5-4 and TRBJ2-7, with 9 bases that match TRBD2. CDR3 size: 14 residues. V lost 4 bases, J lost 3 bases, and 5 bases stayed unmatched. Germline CDR1 reads SGHNT; CDR2 reads YYREEE (reference sequence). CDR3 DNA: TGTGCCAGCAGCGGATCTAGCGGGGTCTACGAGCAGTACTTC. The encoded protein is CASSGSSGVYEQYF.

This clone has just a few counts. The V and J genes are TRBV6-6 and TRBJ2-5; 9 positions agree with TRBD2. Per germline, CDR1 MNHNY and CDR2 SVGAGI (reference sequence). J was trimmed by 5 bases and V by 2 bases; bases with no gene match: 6. The CDR3 is 15 residues long. CDR3 DNA sequence: TGTGCCAGCAGTTACGTTAGCGGGAGTGGGGAGACCCAGTACTTC. Protein: CASSYVSGSGETQYF.

This clone was seen a few times. This rearrangement joins TRBV15 to TRBJ2-1; TRBD2 aligns across 10 bases. Germline lookup yields CDR1 LNHNV and CDR2 YYDKDF (reference sequence). V was clipped by 0 bases and J by 3 bases; unmatched bases: 5. The CDR3 runs 17 residues. The CDR3 spells CATSRDSRLAGYNEQFF. The CDR3, as DNA: TGTGCCACCAGCAGAGATTCCCGACTAGCGGGCTACAATGAGCAGTTCTTC.

The chain recombines TRBV7-9 with TRBJ2-3, with no clear D. Trimming cost V 3 bases and J 5 bases, with 12 bases left between them. CDR3 length: 14 amino acids. The V gene's germline CDR1 is SEHNR and CDR2 FQNEAQ (reference sequence). This chain's CDR3 is CASSFMGTQDTQYF. As DNA, the CDR3 is TGTGCCAGCAGCTTCATGGGAACCCAAGATACGCAGTATTTT.

This clone was observed a handful of times. This chain joins TRBV7-2 and TRBJ2-4; the D gene could be TRBD1 or TRBD2 (5 bases each). CDR3 length: 15 amino acids. V dropped 1 base and J dropped 8 bases, with 15 bases sitting between them. Germline-derived CDR1 and CDR2 are SGHTA and FQGNSA. CDR3 loop: CASSLGQLDLDIQYF. The CDR3 DNA sequence: TGTGCCAGCAGCTTAGGACAGCTGGACTTAGACATTCAGTACTTC.